The clone carrying this T cell receptor (beta chain) was detected only once. The sample comes from a study of blood T cell repertoires in COVID-19. About the study: There were acute and convalescent COVID-19 samples, and they came from the United States, Italy and Spain. T cells, B-cell-depleted T cells, or PBMCs provided the cDNA or gDNA that served as material.

The germline V gene has CDR1 SGHRS and CDR2 YFSETQ. The CDR3 contains 15 residues. V lost 3 bases to trimming and J lost 2 bases, with 14 bases between them. In the original processing: Amplification with reference gene primers provided the estimates of nucleated cell counts. The data were produced by immunoSEQ multiplex PCR, yet TCRdb's version contains in-frame clones alone and is incomplete. The DNA was the basis for D and trimming; V, J and clone size are from that table. The table lists 150,000 or so clones, 80% to 85% of them singletons, with around an eighth in the top ten. Sequenced input: peripheral blood. This receptor was taken from a man between 18 and 29 years old with active or convalescent COVID-19. This rearrangement joins TRBV5-1 to TRBJ1-1; possibly TRBD1 for D (5 bases). CDR3 amino acids: CASSSSGGGNTEAFF. The DNA for the CDR3 is TGCGCCAGCAGCTCGTCCGGGGGAGGAAACACTGAAGCTTTCTTT.